The 5 T cell receptor beta chains reported below all come from one sample, sequenced in a study of T cells after yellow fever vaccination. Each CDR3 protein gets one entry after TCRdb re-called the 5' RACE reads with MiXCR. In the table there are 150,000 to 200,000 distinct CDR3 sequences, approximately 10% of which are singletons. Sequencing was performed on CD8+ T cells sorted from PBMCs, taken 15 days after the yellow fever booster vaccination. The receptors originated from a man aged 18 to 30 who received the YFV17D yellow fever vaccine.

This chain uses TRBV6-5 with TRBJ1-2, with D possibly being TRBD1 (6 bases). Germline V lookup: CDR1 MNHEY, CDR2 SVGAGI. The CDR3 runs 15 residues. V was trimmed by 3 bases and J by 7 bases, leaving 18 bases between them. CDR3 nucleotides: TGTGCCAGCAGTTATTCGGAAGCAGGGGCGGGTGGCTACACCTTC. Its translation: CASSYSEAGAGGYTF.

The gene calls are TRBV6-6 and TRBJ2-1, with D maybe TRBD2 (6 bases). Trimming removed 6 bases from V and 2 bases from J, with 11 bases in between. Germline CDR1 reads MNHNY; CDR2 reads SVGAGI (reference sequence). This CDR3 has 14 residues. CDR3 nucleotide sequence: TGTGCCAGCAGGGGGGGAGCCGCCTACAATGAGCAGTTCTTC. Protein product: CASRGGAAYNEQFF.

This chain joins TRBV11-2 and TRBJ2-7, with 8 bases aligning to TRBD2. Unmatched junction bases numbered 6, after V lost 0 bases and J lost 5 bases. The length of the CDR3 is 15 residues. Germline V gives CDR1 SGHAT, CDR2 FQNNGV. In nucleotides, the CDR3 is TGTGCCAGCAGCTTAGAAGCGGGGGTCTCTCACGAGCAGTACTTC. The encoded protein is CASSLEAGVSHEQYF.

This rearrangement joins TRBV24-1 to TRBJ2-3; 8 nucleotides line up with TRBD2. CDR3 length equals 15 residues. Germline CDR1 KGHDR, CDR2 SFDVKD. V was pared by 1 base and J by 3 bases, with 2 bases of the junction left unmatched. The CDR3 DNA follows: TGTGCCACCAGTGATTTAGCGGGGGAGACAGATACGCAGTATTTT. Amino acids: CATSDLAGETDTQYF.

This clonotype appeared many times. CDR3 protein: CASSSGPRFYGYTF. The CDR3 DNA is TGTGCCAGCAGCTCGGGACCGAGGTTCTATGGCTACACCTTC. The V gene is TRBV7-9, the J gene TRBJ1-2; weak D call: TRBD1 (5 bases). From germline, CDR1 is SEHNR and CDR2 FQNEAQ (reference sequence). The CDR3 runs to 14 residues. Trimming took 4 bases from V and 4 from J, leaving 13 bases between them.